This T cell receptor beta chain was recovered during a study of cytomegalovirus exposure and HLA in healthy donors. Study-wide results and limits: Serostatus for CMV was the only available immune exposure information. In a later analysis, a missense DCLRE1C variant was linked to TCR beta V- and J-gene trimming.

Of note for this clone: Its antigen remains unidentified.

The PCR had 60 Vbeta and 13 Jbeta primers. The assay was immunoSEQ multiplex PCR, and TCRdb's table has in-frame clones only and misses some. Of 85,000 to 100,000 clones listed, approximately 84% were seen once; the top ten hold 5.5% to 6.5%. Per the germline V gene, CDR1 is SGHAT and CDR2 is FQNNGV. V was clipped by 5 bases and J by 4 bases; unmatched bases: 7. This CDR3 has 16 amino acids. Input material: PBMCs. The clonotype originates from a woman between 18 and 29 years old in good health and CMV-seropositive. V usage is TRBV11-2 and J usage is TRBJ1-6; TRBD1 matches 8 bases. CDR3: CASSRTGREYNSPLHF. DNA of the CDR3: TGTGCCAGCAGCCGGACAGGGAGGGAATATAATTCACCCCTCCACTTT.